This T cell receptor (beta chain) appears in the sequencing data of a study of blood T cell repertoires in COVID-19. Study in general: Material from acute and convalescent COVID-19 was sourced from the United States, Italy and Spain.

Patients of the Seattle cohort, enrolled during active infection, were followed longitudinally. The CDR3 sequence is 15 residues long. Trimming removed 3 bases from V and 1 base from J, with 9 bases in between. In germline, CDR1 is SEHNR, CDR2 FQNEAQ (reference sequence). Per the study methods: For nucleated cells, counts were estimated from reference gene primer amplification. Profiled with immunoSEQ multiplex PCR; TCRdb holds only in-frame clones, not every one. V and J calls plus clone size are reproduced from that table; the DNA served to infer D and trimming. This table holds approximately 300,000 clones, around 90% found once.

This TCR was sampled from a woman between 40 and 55 years old with COVID-19, enrolled during active disease. Sequences were obtained from peripheral blood. J is TRBJ2-2 and V is TRBV7-9; possible D gene TRBD1, 5 bases. The CDR3, as DNA: TGTGCCAGCAGCTTCCTAACAGGGAACACCGGGGAGCTGTTTTTT. The encoded protein is CASSFLTGNTGELFF.